This TCR beta chain was documented in a study of T-cell reconstitution after alpha-beta-depleted transplantation in children. A note on this clonotype: Its matching antigen is unknown.

The V gene's germline CDR1 is SGHTA and CDR2 FQGNSA. V lost 5 bases and J lost 2; bases outside the gene matches: 6. The CDR3 is made up of 15 amino acids. Points from the study as a whole: After transplant, at about two months, alpha-beta T cells were reportedly derived from several hundred expanded graft clones.

Unique molecular identifiers were incorporated during preparation of the TCRbeta library. TCRdb used MiXCR to reprocess the PCR reads, holding one entry per CDR3 protein. The sample holds around 270,000 distinct CDR3 sequences; 10% are singletons and the top ten take 7% to 9.5%. This TCR derives from a boy under two years old with acute myeloid leukemia, due to receive a stem cell transplant. This chain links TRBV7-2 with TRBJ2-7; 10 bases align to TRBD2. The sample was PBMCs, taken before TCRalphabeta/CD19-depleted stem cell transplant. The CDR3 sequence: CASSPSGGATYEQYF. The CDR3 nucleotides are TGTGCCAGCAGCCCGAGCGGGGGGGCAACCTACGAGCAGTACTTC.